This T cell receptor (beta chain) is drawn from a study of blood T cells in healthy people across ages. CDR3 length: 17 amino acids. From germline, CDR1 is SGHTA and CDR2 FQGNSA. Trimming removed 4 bases at V and 6 bases at J, with 21 bases between. PCR was performed a second time for about 7 to 12 cycles using a sample-barcoded 5' primer and a J-beta primer mix. TCRdb reanalysed the 5' RACE reads using MiXCR and keeps one entry per CDR3 protein. The sample holds just under 550,000 distinct CDR3 sequences, 24% seen once. This clonotype was counted a few times. This same sample was also part of a study on T cells of mothers and their children. That work adds: The study found thymic selection shapes TCR recombination output similarly in related and unrelated pairs.

The chain couples TRBV7-2 to TRBJ2-2, with a possible D match to TRBD2 (6 bases). Input material: blood. The origin of this receptor is a boy aged 5-17 years in good health. The CDR3 DNA reads as TGTGCCAGCAGCTCCCGTCCGGGACTCGTACTAGCCGGGGAGCTGTTTTTT. Translation: CASSSRPGLVLAGELFF.